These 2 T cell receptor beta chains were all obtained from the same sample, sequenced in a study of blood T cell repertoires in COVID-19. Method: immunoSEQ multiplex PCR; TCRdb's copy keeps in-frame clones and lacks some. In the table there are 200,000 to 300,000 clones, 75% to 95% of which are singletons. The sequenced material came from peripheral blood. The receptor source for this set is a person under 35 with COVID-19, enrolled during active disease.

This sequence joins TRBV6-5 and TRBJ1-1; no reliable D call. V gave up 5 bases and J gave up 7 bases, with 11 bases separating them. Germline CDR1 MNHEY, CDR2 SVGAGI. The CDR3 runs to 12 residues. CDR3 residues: CASSPHSIEAFF. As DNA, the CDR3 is TGTGCCAGCAGTCCTCACAGTATTGAAGCTTTCTTT.

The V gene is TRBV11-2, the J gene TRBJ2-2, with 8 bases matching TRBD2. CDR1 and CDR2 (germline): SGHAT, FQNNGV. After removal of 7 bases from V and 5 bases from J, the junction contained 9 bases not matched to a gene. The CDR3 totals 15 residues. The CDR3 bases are TGTGCCAGCACCTCCCACGGGAGGGGGACCGGGGAGCTGTTTTTT. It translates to CASTSHGRGTGELFF.